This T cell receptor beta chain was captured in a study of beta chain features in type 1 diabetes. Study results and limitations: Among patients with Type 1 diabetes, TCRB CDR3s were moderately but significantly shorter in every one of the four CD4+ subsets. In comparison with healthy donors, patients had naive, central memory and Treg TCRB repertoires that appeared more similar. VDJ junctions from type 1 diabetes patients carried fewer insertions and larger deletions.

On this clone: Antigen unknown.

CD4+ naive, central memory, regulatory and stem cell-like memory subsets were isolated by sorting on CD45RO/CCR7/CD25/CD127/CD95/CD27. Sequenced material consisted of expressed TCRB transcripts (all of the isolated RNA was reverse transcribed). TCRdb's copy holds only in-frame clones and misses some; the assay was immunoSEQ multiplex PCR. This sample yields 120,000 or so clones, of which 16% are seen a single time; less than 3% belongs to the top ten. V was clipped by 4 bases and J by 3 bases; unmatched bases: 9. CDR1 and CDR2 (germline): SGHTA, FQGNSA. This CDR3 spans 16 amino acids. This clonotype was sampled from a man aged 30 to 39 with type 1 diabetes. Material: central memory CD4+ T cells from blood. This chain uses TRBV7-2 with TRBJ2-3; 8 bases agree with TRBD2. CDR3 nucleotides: TGTGCCAGCAGCTCTCCGGGACTAGTTGTGACAGATACGCAGTATTTT. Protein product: CASSSPGLVVTDTQYF.